These 20 T cell receptor beta chains originate from one sample sequenced in a study of early T cells in non-severe SARS-CoV-2 infection. One entry per CDR3 protein, called by TCRdb with MiXCR from the 5' RACE reads. The table lists 60,000 to 75,000 distinct CDR3 sequences, about 10% of them singletons. This material consisted of whole blood, taken at baseline. The receptors were gathered from an adult who was a healthcare worker with PCR-confirmed SARS-CoV-2 infection or an uninfected control (not recorded which).

Here the CDR3 reads CASSQVLGNTIYF. DNA of the CDR3: TGTGCCAGCAGCCAAGTTTTAGGAAACACCATATATTTT. The V and J genes are TRBV3-1 and TRBJ1-3; no clear D. The V and J ends lost 1 base and 4 bases respectively, with 5 bases between them. CDR1 and CDR2 (germline): LGHDT, YNNKEL (reference sequence). The CDR3 length is 13 residues.

For the CDR3, the DNA is TGTGCCAGCAGCCAACCGGAACCGGGACAGAAAATCTCCTACGAGCAGTACTTC. This encodes CASSQPEPGQKISYEQYF. The chain recombines TRBV3-1 with TRBJ2-7; 7 positions match TRBD1. This CDR3 region has 18 residues. Germline CDR1 is LGHDT and CDR2 is YNNKEL (reference sequence). The J segment lost 0 bases and the V segment lost 2 bases, leaving 13 bases of the junction unmatched.

The chain has TRBV4-2 and TRBJ1-4, with D possibly matching TRBD1 (6 bases). Per germline, CDR1 LGHNA and CDR2 YNFKEQ. The germline V and J ends were trimmed by 4 bases and 1 base, with 7 bases remaining between them. The CDR3 length is 14 residues. The CDR3 DNA reads as TGTGCCAGCAGCCCGGACAGAACTAATGAAAAACTGTTTTTT. Protein product: CASSPDRTNEKLFF.

This clonotype was counted between two and nine times. The V and J genes are TRBV6-8 and TRBJ2-7; D call uncertain. Germline CDR1 and CDR2: MNHGY and SAAAGT. The CDR3 totals 14 residues. V lost 6 bases and J lost 3, with 15 bases in between. CDR3: CASRGELGSYEQYF. The CDR3 bases are TGTGCCAGCAGGGGCGAACTTGGTAGCTACGAGCAGTACTTC.

This clonotype was counted between two and nine times. The J gene is TRBJ1-1, the V gene TRBV12-5, with TRBD1 identical over 8 bases. The V gene's germline CDR1 is LGHNT and CDR2 FRNRAP. Trimming removed 7 bases from V and 1 base from J; junction bases left unmatched: 8. The CDR3 length is 15 residues. The CDR3 is CASASAGQGNTEAFF. CDR3 nucleotides: TGTGCTAGTGCCAGCGCCGGACAGGGGAACACTGAAGCTTTCTTT.

In its sample, this clonotype was seen a few times. This rearrangement joins TRBV19 to TRBJ1-5; D is unclear. Germline V gives CDR1 LNHDA, CDR2 SQIVND (reference sequence). The CDR3 runs to 14 residues. Trimming took off 6 bases at V and 4 bases at J, with 13 bases between the two ends. CDR3 DNA sequence: TGTGCCAGTAGCGAAATGCGGGGAAATCAGCCCCAGCATTTT. This translates into CASSEMRGNQPQHF. Full variable domain (rest looked up from reference TRBV19 and TRBJ1-5): DGGITQSPKYLFRKEGQNVTLSCEQNLNHDAMYWYRQDPGQGLRLIYYSQIVNDFQKGDIAEGYSVSREKKESFPLTVTSAQKNPTAFYLCASSEMRGNQPQHFGDGTRLSIL.

This clonotype is labeled medium-sized. This chain links TRBV11-2 with TRBJ2-1; D perhaps matches TRBD1 (6 bases). The germline CDR1 and CDR2 sequences are SGHAT and FQNNGV. V dropped 0 bases and J dropped 7 bases, with 10 bases sitting between them. CDR3 size: 14 residues. The chain's CDR3 is CASSLERGTNEQFF. The CDR3 DNA follows: TGTGCCAGCAGCTTAGAAAGGGGGACAAATGAGCAGTTCTTC.

The V gene is TRBV9, the J gene TRBJ1-1; D uncertain. Trimming stripped 0 bases from V and 2 bases from J, with 8 bases between. Germline values: CDR1 SGDLS, CDR2 YYNGEE. This CDR3 region has 14 residues. In DNA form, the CDR3 reads TGTGCCAGCAGCGTAGCTTTTGGCAACACTGAAGCTTTCTTT. Its translation is CASSVAFGNTEAFF. Full variable domain (missing parts from reference TRBV9 and TRBJ1-1): DSGVTQTPKHLITATGQRVTLRCSPRSGDLSVYWYQQSLDQGLQFLIQYYNGEERAKGNILERFSAQQFPDLHSELNLSSLELGDSALYFCASSVAFGNTEAFFGQGTRLTVV.

There are a few counts of this clonotype. The V gene is TRBV6-1, the J gene TRBJ2-1; possibly TRBD2 for D (6 bases). The germline gives CDR1 MNHNS, CDR2 SASEGT. The V and J ends lost 7 bases and 10 bases respectively, with 17 bases between them. The CDR3 runs 13 residues. The CDR3 reads CASIAPGGEEQFF. The CDR3 DNA sequence: TGTGCCAGCATCGCACCCGGGGGTGAAGAGCAGTTCTTC.

This rearrangement joins TRBV29-1 to TRBJ2-1, with TRBD2 identical over 14 bases. V dropped 1 base and J dropped 4; count of bases not matched to a gene: 3. In germline, CDR1 is SQVTM, CDR2 ANQGSEA. The CDR3 is 16 residues long. The CDR3 region has the DNA TGCAGCGTTGAAGGGGGACTAGCGGGAGAGTACAATGAGCAGTTCTTC. Translating gives CSVEGGLAGEYNEQFF.

This clonotype came up a few times. The rearrangement uses TRBV12-3 or TRBV12-4 and TRBJ2-1, with no clear D. The CDR3 runs 11 residues. Trimming shortened V by 2 bases and J by 9 bases, and 5 bases separated the two germline ends. CDR3 coding DNA: TGTGCCAGCAGTTTACGGGTTGAGCAGTTCTTC. Amino acid sequence: CASSLRVEQFF.

This clonotype showed up just a few times. This chain connects TRBV27 to TRBJ2-5; D unclear. The germline gives CDR1 MNHEY, CDR2 SMNVEV (reference sequence). V lost 1 base to trimming and J lost 5 bases, with 8 bases between them. CDR3 length equals 13 residues. CDR3 protein: CASSLYQRETQYF. In DNA form, the CDR3 reads TGTGCCAGCAGTTTATATCAGCGCGAGACCCAGTACTTC.

This clonotype has just a few counts. The rearrangement links TRBV7-2 to TRBJ1-5; TRBD1 might be the D (5 bases). Trimming took off 5 bases at V and 0 bases at J, with 17 bases between the two ends. This CDR3 contains 17 residues. Germline V gives CDR1 SGHTA, CDR2 FQGNSA. CDR3 amino acids: CASSPRIGTVSNQPQHF. The CDR3 DNA sequence: TGTGCCAGCAGCCCCCGAATTGGGACCGTTAGCAATCAGCCCCAGCATTTT.

The gene calls are TRBV21-1 and TRBJ2-4; TRBD1 reflects the table's D call only, with no check against the DNA. TRBV21-1 is noted as a pseudogene. CDR3 length: 23 residues. The CDR3 here is CASWRAGRPGQGATELAKNIQYF. The DNA for the CDR3 is TGTGCCAGCTGGCGGGCCGGTCGTCCGGGACAGGGGGCCACGGAACTAGCCAAAAACATTCAGTACTTC.

This clonotype has just a few counts. The rearrangement joins TRBV5-1 to TRBJ2-5; D might be TRBD2 (6 bases). The CDR3 consists of 12 residues. Trimming pared 3 bases from V and 5 bases from J, leaving 8 bases between. Germline V gene lookup returns CDR1 SGHRS and CDR2 YFSETQ. As DNA, the CDR3 is TGCGCCAGCAGCTGGGACTTTGAGACCCAGTACTTC. This encodes CASSWDFETQYF.

This clonotype was detected a few times. V and J are TRBV5-5 and TRBJ1-6, with 9 bases lining up with TRBD1. From germline, CDR1 is SGHKS and CDR2 YYEKEE (reference sequence). J was trimmed by 6 bases and V by 2 bases; bases with no gene match: 3. The CDR3 covers 15 residues. This chain's CDR3 is CASSLQGALNSPLHF. The CDR3 DNA follows: TGTGCCAGCAGCTTACAGGGGGCGCTTAATTCACCCCTCCACTTT.

The sample holds a few counts of this clonotype. V gene TRBV29-1 combines with J gene TRBJ2-4, with D possibly being TRBD1 (5 bases). V was cut by 6 bases and J by 1 base, with 13 bases left in between. Germline CDR1 reads SQVTM; CDR2 reads ANQGSEA. The length of the CDR3 is 14 residues. CDR3 nucleotides: TGCAGCGTCCTCTTAGGGGTGGCCAAAAACATTCAGTACTTC. Amino acids: CSVLLGVAKNIQYF.

The chain has TRBV3-1 and TRBJ1-5, with no clear D. The germline gives CDR1 LGHDT, CDR2 YNNKEL (reference sequence). Trimming shortened V by 7 bases and J by 0 bases, and 13 bases separated the two germline ends. The CDR3 has 15 amino acids. CDR3 coding DNA: TGTGCCAGCAACTCCGGCGCCCATAGCAATCAGCCCCAGCATTTT. This encodes CASNSGAHSNQPQHF.

A few counts support this clonotype. The chain couples TRBV12-3 or TRBV12-4 to TRBJ2-7, with TRBD2 matching 7 bases. Germline trimming cut 7 bases from V and 2 bases from J; bases unmatched to any gene: 11. The CDR3 runs to 15 residues. CDR3 sequence: CASNPKAGLPYEQYF. CDR3 in DNA: TGTGCCAGCAACCCTAAAGCGGGGCTTCCCTACGAGCAGTACTTC.

This clonotype was seen a few times. The gene calls are TRBV12-3 or TRBV12-4 and TRBJ2-5; 7 bases match TRBD2. V gave up 2 bases and J gave up 5 bases; unmatched junction bases: 8. The CDR3 length is 15 residues. CDR3 in amino acids: CASSLLAGVGETQYF. The CDR3 DNA follows: TGTGCCAGCAGTTTATTGGCGGGAGTGGGTGAGACCCAGTACTTC.